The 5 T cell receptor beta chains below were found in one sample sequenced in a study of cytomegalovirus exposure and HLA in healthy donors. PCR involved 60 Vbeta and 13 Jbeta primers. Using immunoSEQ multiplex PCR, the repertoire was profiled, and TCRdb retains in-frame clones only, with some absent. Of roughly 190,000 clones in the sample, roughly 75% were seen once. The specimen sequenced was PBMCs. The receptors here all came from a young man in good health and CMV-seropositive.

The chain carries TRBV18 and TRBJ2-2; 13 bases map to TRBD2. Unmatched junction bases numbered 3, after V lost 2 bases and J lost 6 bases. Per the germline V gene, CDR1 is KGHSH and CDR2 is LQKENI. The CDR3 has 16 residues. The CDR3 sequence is CASSPGLAGVSGELFF. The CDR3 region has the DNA TGTGCCAGCTCACCAGGACTAGCGGGAGTGTCCGGGGAGCTGTTTTTT.

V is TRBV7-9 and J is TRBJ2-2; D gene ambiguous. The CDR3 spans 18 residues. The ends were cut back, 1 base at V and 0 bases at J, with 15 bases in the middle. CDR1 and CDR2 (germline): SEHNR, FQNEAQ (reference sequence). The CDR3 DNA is TGTGCCAGCAGCTTAGAATACGCGCTCTCCGCGAACACCGGGGAGCTGTTTTTT. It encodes CASSLEYALSANTGELFF.

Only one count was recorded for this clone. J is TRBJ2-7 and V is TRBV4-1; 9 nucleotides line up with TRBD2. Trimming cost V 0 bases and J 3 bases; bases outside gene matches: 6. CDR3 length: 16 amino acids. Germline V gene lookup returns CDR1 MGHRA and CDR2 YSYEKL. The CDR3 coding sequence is TGCGCCAGCAGCCAAGAAAATGCGGGAGGGGGCTACGAGCAGTACTTC. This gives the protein CASSQENAGGGYEQYF.

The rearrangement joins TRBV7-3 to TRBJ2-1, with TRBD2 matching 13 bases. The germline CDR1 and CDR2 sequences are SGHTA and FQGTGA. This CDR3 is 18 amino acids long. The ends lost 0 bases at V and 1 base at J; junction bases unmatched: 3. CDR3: CASSLTGLAGLSYNEQFF. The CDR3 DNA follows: TGTGCCAGCAGCTTAACGGGACTAGCGGGACTGTCCTACAATGAGCAGTTCTTC.

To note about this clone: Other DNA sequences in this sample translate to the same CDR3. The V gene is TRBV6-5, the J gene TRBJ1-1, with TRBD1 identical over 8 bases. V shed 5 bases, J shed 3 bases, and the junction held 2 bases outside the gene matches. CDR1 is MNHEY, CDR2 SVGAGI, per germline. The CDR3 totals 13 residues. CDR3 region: CASSLDRDTEAFF. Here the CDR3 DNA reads TGTGCCAGCAGTCTGGACAGGGACACTGAAGCTTTCTTT.